This T cell receptor (beta chain) comes out of a study of shared clonotypes between healthy human individuals (dated by TCRdb to the early 2020s). About the study as a whole: The cohort comprised a couple of women and a few men aged 18 to 49 years. The study deeply sequenced blood TCR repertoires of about 5 healthy adults to estimate repertoire size and the extent of clonotype sharing between individuals. Libraries were prepared and TCR repertoires were sequenced by different laboratories using diverse techniques, in order to increase sequencing depth and limit assay-specific biases. Between about 0.94 and 8.9 billion PBMCs per donor were obtained by leukapheresis.

Using the deep immunoSEQ assay, multiplex PCR amplified TCR CDR3 regions from genomic DNA. Genomic DNA extracted from each cell subset was distributed evenly over all wells of several immunoSEQ 96-well plates, and each plate served as one replicate. For unsorted PBMC, approximately 0.3 ug of genomic DNA, equivalent to approximately 30,000 T cell genomes, went into each replicate PCR. Unsorted PBMC genomic DNA was sequenced across ten immunoSEQ deep assay plates. Purified libraries were quantified with a Qubit 3.0 fluorometer, sized on a Bioanalyzer 2100, and re-quantified with the KAPA Library Quantification kit. Every immunoSEQ 96-well plate was sequenced on a separate single-read 150-cycle Illumina NextSeq 550 flow cell. Regarding the original processing steps: The immunoSEQ output contained only junctional sequences without quality scores, so filtering could not match that applied to full-length reads. Sequences were annotated with PyIR, a Python wrapper for IgBLAST v1.9, using IMGT germline references to assign V/J genes and CDR3. Reads with weak V/J assignments (E-value above 1e-6), missing CDR3, stop codons, out-of-frame junctions, or ambiguous translated residues were removed. A V3J clonotype was defined by an identical inferred V gene, J gene, and CDR3 amino acid sequence. Percentage overlap between repertoires was computed as shared unique clonotypes divided by the size of the smaller repertoire. Three approaches were used to assess repertoire richness: RTK rarefaction, the Chao1 estimator, and Recon v2.1 estimates of unobserved clonotypes. TCRdb re-hosts the immuneACCESS table, in-frame sequences only. Its copies lack some clones; in the studies checked, an unresolved V gene accounts for under half of them, and the cause for the rest is not known. Clonal size and the V and J genes are those of that table, whereas D and trimming came from the DNA. The sample table contains around 530,000 clones; only one count was recorded for around 78% of them. The top ten clonotypes cover approximately 12% of the sample.

Healthy HIV-negative adults with no recently reported acute infections or vaccinations were included as donors. Every donor was a Caucasian adult residing in Nashville, Tennessee, USA. In the unsorted samples, 70 million to 95 million PBMCs were counted, and genomic DNA was extracted using the QIAamp DNA Blood Mini kit. Blood was obtained by leukapheresis, after which PBMCs were separated by Ficoll-Histopaque density gradient centrifugation and cryopreserved in liquid nitrogen vapor phase. Beyond this particular receptor, the publication reports: Sampling was limited to blood, and TCR repertoires in tissue likely differ from TCR repertoires in blood. Because the study included a small number of donors, the genetic and exposure-history diversity represented was limited. Pairwise subsampling indicated that sequencing depth was expected to affect the degree of clonotype sharing among donors.

There are 15 amino acids in the CDR3, from cysteine to phenylalanine inclusive. Just the 45-base CDR3 DNA is kept, in frame starting at base 1. From the germline V gene, CDR1 is SGHTA and CDR2 is FQGNSA. Cut back by 1 base and 0 bases, the V and J ends lie 10 bases apart. The sample holds a few counts of this clone. Its antigen is unknown. The record has no base qualities; no much larger clone is one base away. The receptor was isolated from a woman between 40 and 55 years old in good health. Some clones in this sample may be carry-over from other donors' samples. The sequencing input was PBMCs. This chain is built from TRBV7-2 and TRBJ2-7; there is no confident call for the D gene. The CDR3 reads CASSLGSQSSYEQYF. The nucleotides are TGTGCCAGCAGCTTAGGCAGCCAGAGCTCCTACGAGCAGTACTTC.